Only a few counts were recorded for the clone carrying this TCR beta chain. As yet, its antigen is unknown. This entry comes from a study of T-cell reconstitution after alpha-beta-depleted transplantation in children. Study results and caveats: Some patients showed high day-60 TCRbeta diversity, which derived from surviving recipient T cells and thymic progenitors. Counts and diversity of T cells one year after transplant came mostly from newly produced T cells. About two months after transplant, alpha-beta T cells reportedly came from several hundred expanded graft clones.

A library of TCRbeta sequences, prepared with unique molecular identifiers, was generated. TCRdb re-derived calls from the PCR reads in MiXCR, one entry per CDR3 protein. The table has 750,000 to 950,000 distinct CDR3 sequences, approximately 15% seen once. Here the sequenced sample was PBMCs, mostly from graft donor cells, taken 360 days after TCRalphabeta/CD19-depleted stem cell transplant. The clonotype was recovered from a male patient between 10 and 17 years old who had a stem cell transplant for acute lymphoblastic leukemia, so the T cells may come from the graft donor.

CDR3 DNA sequence: TGCGCCAGCAGCTTGAGTCAGGCCTTCTCCTACGAGCAGTACTTC. Translating it yields CASSLSQAFSYEQYF. The chain couples TRBV5-1 to TRBJ2-7; D gene ambiguous. Germline V CDR1 and CDR2: SGHRS, YFSETQ. The V and J ends lost 1 base and 0 bases respectively, with 11 bases between them. The CDR3 is made up of 15 amino acids.